This TCR beta chain was captured in a study of T-cell memory formation after mild COVID-19. The CDR3 sequence is 15 residues long. V dropped 1 base and J dropped 1 base, with 10 bases sitting between them. Per germline, CDR1 SGHVS and CDR2 FNYEAQ. This clonotype appeared a few times. TCRdb called the 5' RACE reads again in MiXCR, with one record for every CDR3 protein. The table records about 140,000 distinct CDR3 sequences, around 15% of them present only once. This chain joins TRBV7-6 and TRBJ1-1, with D possibly matching TRBD1 (5 bases). The sequence derives from an adult woman who had mild COVID-19 (a few samples of this study predate the infection). Cell type and time point are not known. The sample taken for sequencing was PBMCs or a T cell subset sorted from them (not recorded which). The CDR3 protein is CASSLEWQGNTEAFF. Written as DNA, the CDR3 is TGTGCCAGCAGCTTAGAATGGCAGGGGAACACTGAAGCTTTCTTT.